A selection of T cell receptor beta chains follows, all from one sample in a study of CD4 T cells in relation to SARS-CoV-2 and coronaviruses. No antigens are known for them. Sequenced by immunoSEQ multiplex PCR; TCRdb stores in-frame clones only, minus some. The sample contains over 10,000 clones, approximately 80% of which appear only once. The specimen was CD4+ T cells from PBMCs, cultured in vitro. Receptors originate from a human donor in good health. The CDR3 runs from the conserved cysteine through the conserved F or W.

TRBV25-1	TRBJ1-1	CASSEGGGGAWTEAFF
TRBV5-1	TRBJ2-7	CASSLAREDYEQYF
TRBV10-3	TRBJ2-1	CAISVSGSEQFF
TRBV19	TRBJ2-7	CATGATVEQYF
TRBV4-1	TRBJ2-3	CASRGSGGPSTDTQYF
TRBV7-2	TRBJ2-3	CASSLGIGRGNTDTQYF
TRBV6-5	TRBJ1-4	CASMRGLGGKLFF
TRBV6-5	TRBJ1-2	CASSYTRGGYYGYTF
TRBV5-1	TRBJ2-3	CASRDGSSGLADTQYF
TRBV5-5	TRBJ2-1	CASSLEGGGPSYNEQFF
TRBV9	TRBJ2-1	CASSERGAGSYNEQFF
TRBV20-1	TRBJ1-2	CSARDGLGYTF
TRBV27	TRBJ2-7	CASSSLSYEQYF
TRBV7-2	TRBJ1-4	CASSRDRGGEKLFF
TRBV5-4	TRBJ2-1	CASSLGTAYNEQFF
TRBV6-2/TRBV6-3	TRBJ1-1	CASSYDRAGGTEAFF
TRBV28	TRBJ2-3	CASSFRGTDTQYF
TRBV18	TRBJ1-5	CASSPAGGRDQPQHF
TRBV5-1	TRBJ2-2	CASINGLGAGTGELFF
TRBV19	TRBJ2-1	CASKRTSDNTYNEQFF
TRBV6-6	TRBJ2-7	CASSRLAGGISYEQYF
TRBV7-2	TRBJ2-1	CASSLVAGGLYNEQFF
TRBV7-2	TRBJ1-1	CASSLGRENTEAFF
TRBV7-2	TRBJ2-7	CASIWGTGGQYEQYF
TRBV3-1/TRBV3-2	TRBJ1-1	CASSWGRGNTEAFF
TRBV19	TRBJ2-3	CASSTSGASTDTQYF
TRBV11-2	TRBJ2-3	CASSLDGGSTDTQYF
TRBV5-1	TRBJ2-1	CASSQRTSGYNEQFF
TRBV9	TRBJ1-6	CASSEGQNSPLHF
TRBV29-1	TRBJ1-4	CSVVGGLREKLFF